The source of this TCR beta chain is a study of PD-1 blockade in classical Hodgkin lymphoma. Libraries were prepared by immunoSEQ multiplex PCR; TCRdb keeps only in-frame clonotypes and omits some of them. Of around 70,000 clones detected, 65% to 75% appear once; the ten largest clones hold 7.5% to 9.5%. Following autologous stem cell transplantation, relapse occurred in every patient, and exposure to brentuximab vedotin varied. This clone came up a few times. V lost 5 bases to trimming and J lost 0 bases, with 8 bases between them. Germline CDR1 MDHEN, CDR2 SYDVKM. The CDR3 spans 14 residues. The sequence derives from a human donor with classical Hodgkin lymphoma. Source: peripheral blood mononuclear cells (PBMCs), taken before the second cycle of nivolumab. The rearrangement uses TRBV28 and TRBJ2-1, with D unresolved. DNA of the CDR3: TGTGCCAGCAGTCCCGCACTCTCCTACAATGAGCAGTTCTTC. It encodes CASSPALSYNEQFF.